The 4 T cell receptor beta chains below all came from one sample that was sequenced in a study of OX40 agonist ivuxolimab in advanced cancers. Libraries were prepared through the immunoSEQ multiplex PCR assay. TCRdb took this table from immuneACCESS and kept in-frame rearrangements with V and J called. Such tables lack part of the clones; where checked against another copy, unresolved V genes explain under half of the gap, and the rest is unexplained. Present in this sample are roughly 79,000 clones, less than 85% of which were seen just once. 0.5% to 0.65% of the sample is in the top ten clones. Sequencing was performed on CD4+ or CD8+ T cells sorted from blood, taken in a trial of the OX40 agonist ivuxolimab. The receptor set was obtained from an adult with an advanced solid tumor such as melanoma, head and neck, liver or kidney cancer.

The chain employs TRBV5-4 and TRBJ2-1; 12 nucleotides match TRBD2. The CDR3 spans 16 residues. Germline lookup yields CDR1 SGHNT and CDR2 YYREEE (reference sequence). V lost 4 bases to trimming and J lost 1 base; unmatched junction nucleotides: 3. For the CDR3, the DNA is TGTGCCAGCAGCAGTGGACTAGCGGGGTCCTACAATGAGCAGTTCTTC. As protein: CASSSGLAGSYNEQFF.

In its sample, this clone was seen a few times. The chain joins TRBV19 to TRBJ2-1; D is undetermined. V lost 3 bases, J lost 0 bases, and 15 bases lay in between. CDR3 length equals 17 residues. CDR1 and CDR2 (germline): LNHDA, SQIVND (reference sequence). The CDR3 DNA reads as TGTGCCAGTAGTATTGGTCCCCGATCCCCCTCCTACAATGAGCAGTTCTTC. This translates into CASSIGPRSPSYNEQFF.

The chain couples TRBV9 to TRBJ2-2; the D is unclear. Per the germline V gene, CDR1 is SGDLS and CDR2 is YYNGEE. V shed 2 bases and J shed 1 base, with 3 bases lying between them. CDR3 size: 13 residues. The DNA of the CDR3 is TGTGCCAGCAGCGTCCGGAACACCGGGGAGCTGTTTTTT. As protein: CASSVRNTGELFF.

The V call is TRBV19, the J call TRBJ2-1; maybe TRBD2 (5 bases). The CDR3 sequence is 12 residues long. Germline V gene lookup returns CDR1 LNHDA and CDR2 SQIVND (reference sequence). The CDR3 DNA sequence: TGTGGAGCGGTATCGGCCTACAATGAGCAGTTCTTC. Translated, it gives CGAVSAYNEQFF.